The 28 T cell receptor beta chains below come from one sample, sequenced in a study of beta chain features in type 1 diabetes. Expressed TCRB transcripts were sequenced because the entire RNA isolate underwent reverse transcription. The data were produced by immunoSEQ multiplex PCR, yet TCRdb's version contains in-frame clones alone and is incomplete. The table lists some 900,000 clones, roughly 16% of them singletons, with 0.02% to 0.025% in the top ten. Sequencing input: naive CD4+ T cells from blood. These receptors came from a woman aged 18-29 years in good health.

The J gene is TRBJ2-3, the V gene TRBV5-1; D is ambiguous. Trimming left V 3 bases short and J 0 bases short, with 11 bases between. The CDR3 totals 15 residues. Germline V gene sequence: CDR1 SGHRS, CDR2 YFSETQ. CDR3 nucleotides: TGCGCCAGCAGCTCCGGACGGGCTAGCACAGATACGCAGTATTTT. Translating it yields CASSSGRASTDTQYF.

This clone was found a few times. Other DNA sequences in this sample translate to the same CDR3. V gene TRBV20-1 combines with J gene TRBJ2-7; D unclear. V lost 2 bases, J lost 3 bases, and 5 bases lay in between. CDR1 is DFQATT, CDR2 SNEGSKA, per germline (reference sequence). This CDR3 has 11 residues. The CDR3 nucleotides read TGCAGTGCTAGACGACTCTACGAGCAGTACTTC. The encoded protein is CSARRLYEQYF.

In this sample, this clone turned up a few times. This chain links TRBV19 with TRBJ2-7, with D hard to call. CDR1 and CDR2 (germline): LNHDA, SQIVND (reference sequence). The germline V and J ends were trimmed by 6 bases and 5 bases, with 14 bases remaining between them. The CDR3 totals 13 residues. CDR3 amino acids: CASSSRVADEQYF. CDR3 nucleotide sequence: TGTGCCAGTAGCTCACGGGTAGCAGACGAGCAGTACTTC.

The table lists this clone with a few counts. The chain has TRBV28 and TRBJ2-5, with D maybe TRBD1 (6 bases). The CDR3 is 13 residues long. Germline CDR1 reads MDHEN; CDR2 reads SYDVKM. The germline V and J ends were trimmed by 6 bases and 1 base, with 9 bases remaining between them. CDR3 DNA sequence: TGTGCCAGCAGCAAAGGGGGCCAAGAGACCCAGTACTTC. Residues: CASSKGGQETQYF.

In this sample, this clone turned up many times. The V and J genes are TRBV28 and TRBJ1-2; D unclear. The germline gives CDR1 MDHEN, CDR2 SYDVKM. V was pared by 6 bases and J by 1 base, with 3 bases between. The CDR3 loop spans 11 amino acids. For the CDR3, the DNA is TGTGCCAGCAGGGTTAACTATGGCTACACCTTC. Protein product: CASRVNYGYTF.

This clone turned up a few times. The gene calls are TRBV7-9 and TRBJ2-5, with D tentatively TRBD2 (5 bases). V was cut by 4 bases and J by 2 bases, with 17 bases left in between. The CDR3 sequence is 16 residues long. The germline CDR1 and CDR2 sequences are SEHNR and FQNEAQ (reference sequence). In DNA form, the CDR3 reads TGTGCCAGCAGCTCCTTACTAGTGTCGGCTCAAGAGACCCAGTACTTC. The encoded protein is CASSSLLVSAQETQYF.

This clone was counted a few times. The chain is built from TRBV7-9 and TRBJ2-2; D uncertain. The germline V gene encodes CDR1 SEHNR and CDR2 FQNEAQ (reference sequence). V was pared by 2 bases and J by 8 bases, with 9 bases between. This CDR3 has 13 residues. CDR3 region: CASSLLSIGELFF. CDR3 DNA: TGTGCCAGCAGCTTACTCTCCATTGGGGAGCTGTTTTTT. Looking up the rest from reference TRBV7-9 and TRBJ2-2 gives the full variable domain: DTGVSQNPRHKITKRGQNVTFRCDPISEHNRLYWYRQTLGQGPEFLTYFQNEAQLEKSRLLSDRFSAERPKGSFSTLEIQRTEQGDSAMYLCASSLLSIGELFFGEGSRLTVL.

This clone was counted only a few times. The genes are TRBV28 and TRBJ2-5; D is undetermined. Germline CDR1 is MDHEN and CDR2 is SYDVKM. This CDR3 is built from 13 residues. Trimming removed 8 bases at V and 2 bases at J, with 12 bases between. Here the CDR3 reads CASLRLPQETQYF. CDR3 coding DNA: TGTGCCAGCCTGAGGCTGCCTCAAGAGACCCAGTACTTC.

The V call is TRBV7-9, the J call TRBJ2-3; 12 nucleotides line up with TRBD2. The germline V gene has CDR1 SEHNR and CDR2 FQNEAQ (reference sequence). The CDR3 covers 16 residues. V lost 0 bases, J lost 3 bases, and 1 base stayed unmatched. Here the CDR3 reads CASSLAGTSGTDTQYF. CDR3 in DNA: TGTGCCAGCAGCTTAGCCGGGACTAGCGGGACAGATACGCAGTATTTT.

This clone came up a few times. The chain joins TRBV7-2 to TRBJ2-5; no clear D gene. The V end was cut by 3 bases, the J end by 4 bases, with 9 bases between. Per the germline V gene, CDR1 is SGHTA and CDR2 is FQGNSA. CDR3 length equals 13 residues. The CDR3 spells CASSFVEGETQYF. CDR3 nucleotide sequence: TGTGCCAGCAGCTTTGTCGAAGGAGAGACCCAGTACTTC.

This clone was counted only a few times. Since a much larger clone is just one base distant, this may be a read error. The chain combines TRBV7-8 with TRBJ2-7; D is undetermined. The CDR3 has 11 amino acids. CDR1 SGHVS and CDR2 FQNEAQ come from the germline V gene. The ends were cut back, 3 bases at V and 0 bases at J, with 0 bases in the middle. The CDR3 DNA sequence: TGTGCCAGCAGCTTCTCCTACGAGCAGTACTTC. The encoded protein is CASSFSYEQYF.

The V gene is TRBV18, the J gene TRBJ2-7; D might be TRBD2 (6 bases). The germline V and J ends were trimmed by 4 bases and 0 bases, with 13 bases remaining between them. Germline CDR1 and CDR2: KGHSH and LQKENI. The CDR3 is made up of 15 amino acids. As DNA, the CDR3 is TGTGCCAGCTCACACGCTAGCGCCGCCTCCTACGAGCAGTACTTC. This translates into CASSHASAASYEQYF.

This clone has more than one count but fewer than ten. This sequence joins TRBV4-3 and TRBJ1-1, with D unclear. Germline V lookup: CDR1 LGHNA, CDR2 YSLEER. The V end was cut by 0 bases, the J end by 5 bases, with 7 bases between. The CDR3 contains 13 residues. CDR3 sequence (DNA): TGCGCCAGCAGCCAAGAGGTGGGGACTGAAGCTTTCTTT. Protein product: CASSQEVGTEAFF.

The chain is built from TRBV6-6 and TRBJ1-2, with D tentatively TRBD1 (5 bases). Germline CDR1 is MNHNY and CDR2 is SVGAGI (reference sequence). Between the trimmed V and J ends, which lost 5 bases and 2 bases, there was a span of 6 bases. The CDR3 consists of 12 residues. CDR3 sequence: CASSQGNYGYTF. CDR3 sequence (DNA): TGTGCCAGCAGTCAGGGAAACTATGGCTACACCTTC.

This clone was counted a few times. The V and J genes are TRBV7-2 and TRBJ2-1; TRBD2 agrees at 8 bases. This CDR3 contains 17 residues. Germline V lookup: CDR1 SGHTA, CDR2 FQGNSA. Germline trimming cut 3 bases from V and 2 bases from J; bases unmatched to any gene: 9. The CDR3 DNA follows: TGTGCCAGCAGCTTTTTACGGGGTAGCGGGACCTACAATGAGCAGTTCTTC. Its protein product is CASSFLRGSGTYNEQFF.

This clone has only a few counts. The chain uses TRBV5-4 and TRBJ2-2; D unclear. Trimming removed 1 base from V and 8 bases from J, with 6 bases in between. CDR1 SGHNT and CDR2 YYREEE come from the germline V gene (reference sequence). There are 12 residues in the CDR3. This CDR3 is CASSLFAGELFF. As DNA, the CDR3 is TGTGCCAGCAGCTTGTTTGCGGGGGAGCTGTTTTTT.

The sample holds a few counts of this clone. The J gene is TRBJ2-1, the V gene TRBV5-4, with TRBD2 matching 9 bases. The CDR3 covers 15 residues. V lost 4 bases and J lost 3; bases outside the gene matches: 5. Germline loops: CDR1 SGHNT, CDR2 YYREEE (reference sequence). The CDR3 loop is CASSRTSGLYNEQFF. In nucleotides, the CDR3 is TGTGCCAGCAGCAGAACTAGCGGGCTCTACAATGAGCAGTTCTTC.

This rearrangement joins TRBV6-5 to TRBJ2-7; tentative D call: TRBD1 (8 bases). The CDR3 sequence is 14 residues long. Germline V gives CDR1 MNHEY, CDR2 SVGAGI. V lost 8 bases, J lost 6 bases, and 20 bases lay in between. The CDR3 bases are TGTGCCAGCGGCGGAACAGGGGGGGTGCCCGAGCAGTACTTC. It yields the protein CASGGTGGVPEQYF.

This clone was counted between two and nine times. The chain has TRBV11-2 and TRBJ2-2; 8 nucleotides match TRBD2. J was trimmed by 7 bases and V by 3 bases; bases with no gene match: 7. The CDR3 covers 15 residues. Germline V gives CDR1 SGHAT, CDR2 FQNNGV. CDR3 DNA sequence: TGTGCCAGCAGCTTGAGCGGGAGCCGGGGCGGGGAGCTGTTTTTT. Translated: CASSLSGSRGGELFF.

V and J are TRBV19 and TRBJ2-2, with D possibly matching TRBD1 (6 bases). The CDR3 is 17 residues long. V shed 5 bases and J shed 0 bases, with 16 bases lying between them. CDR1 is LNHDA, CDR2 SQIVND, per germline (reference sequence). This CDR3 is CASSPYTGFANTGELFF. DNA for the CDR3: TGTGCCAGTAGTCCCTATACAGGGTTTGCGAACACCGGGGAGCTGTTTTTT.

This clone was picked up a small number of times. The chain carries TRBV28 and TRBJ1-2; D not resolved. The germline V gene encodes CDR1 MDHEN and CDR2 SYDVKM. V lost 5 bases, J lost 4 bases, and 11 bases lay in between. The CDR3 is 13 residues long. The CDR3, as DNA: TGTGCCAGCAGTCTCCAAGAGCGCTATGGCTACACCTTC. Amino acid sequence: CASSLQERYGYTF.

DNA of the CDR3: TGTGCCAGCAGTTCGACAGGGGCAGGGAGCAATCAGCCCCAGCATTTT. Translation: CASSSTGAGSNQPQHF. The chain combines TRBV27 with TRBJ1-5, with 8 bases that match TRBD1. The germline CDR1 and CDR2 sequences are MNHEY and SMNVEV (reference sequence). With 4 bases clipped from V and 1 base from J, the junction kept 6 bases outside the gene matches. The CDR3 runs to 16 residues.

The chain joins TRBV10-3 to TRBJ2-7; TRBD1 agrees at 7 bases. The CDR3 is 14 residues long. Germline-derived CDR1 and CDR2 are ENHRY and SYGVKD. V lost 6 bases to trimming and J lost 0 bases; unmatched junction nucleotides: 5. The CDR3 sequence: CAISLDRLSYEQYF. The CDR3 DNA reads as TGTGCCATCAGCCTGGACAGGCTCTCCTACGAGCAGTACTTC.

J is TRBJ2-1 and V is TRBV7-8; no reliable D call. Germline V lookup: CDR1 SGHVS, CDR2 FQNEAQ. The CDR3 has 14 amino acids. Trimming cost V 8 bases and J 0 bases, with 11 bases left between them. The CDR3 nucleotides are TGTGCCAGCGCCGCCATGGTCTCCTACAATGAGCAGTTCTTC. Encoded protein: CASAAMVSYNEQFF.

The chain uses TRBV2 and TRBJ1-2; D unresolved. CDR1 and CDR2 from the germline V gene are SNHLY and FYNNEI. V was clipped by 8 bases and J by 8 bases, with 18 bases between them. The CDR3 length is 13 residues. This CDR3 is CASATGPVGGYTF. CDR3 DNA: TGTGCCAGCGCAACCGGGCCGGTTGGAGGCTACACCTTC.

CDR3 residues: CSVGGVNTEAFF. The CDR3 DNA follows: TGCAGCGTTGGAGGGGTGAACACTGAAGCTTTCTTT. J is TRBJ1-1 and V is TRBV29-1; possibly TRBD1 for D (5 bases). The germline V gene encodes CDR1 SQVTM and CDR2 ANQGSEA. V lost 4 bases to trimming and J lost 0 bases, with 6 bases between them. There are 12 residues in the CDR3.

This clone was counted a few times. The chain is built from TRBV7-8 and TRBJ2-7, with a possible D match to TRBD2 (6 bases). CDR3 length equals 13 residues. Germline assignment: CDR1 SGHVS and CDR2 FQNEAQ. The V and J ends lost 6 bases and 2 bases respectively, with 11 bases between them. The CDR3 DNA reads TGTGCCAGCAGTCTTCCGGGAGCCTACGAGCAGTACTTC. Translated: CASSLPGAYEQYF. Variable domain in full (rest from reference TRBV7-8 and TRBJ2-7): GAGVSQSPRYKVAKRGQDVALRCDPISGHVSLFWYQQALGQGPEFLTYFQNEAQLDKSGLPSDRFFAERPEGSVSTLKIQRTQQEDSAVYLCASSLPGAYEQYFGPGTRLTVT.

The chain links TRBV18 to TRBJ2-1; no clear D gene. CDR3 length: 12 amino acids. Germline assignment: CDR1 KGHSH and CDR2 LQKENI. The V gene lost 2 bases and the J gene lost 8 bases, with 7 bases spanning the gap. The chain's CDR3 is CASSPKRDEQFF. The CDR3 DNA reads as TGTGCCAGCTCACCAAAGAGAGATGAGCAGTTCTTC.